The 5 T cell receptor beta chains reported below all come from one sample, sequenced in a study of blood T cell repertoires in COVID-19. Produced via immunoSEQ multiplex PCR; TCRdb's table is partial and in-frame only. This repertoire shows about 430,000 clones, 88% found once; its top ten account for approximately 0.96%. Sequenced input: PBMCs or T cells enriched from blood (not recorded which). The receptors derive from a woman younger than 45 with acute COVID-19.

This chain joins TRBV2 and TRBJ2-7, with D possibly TRBD2 on 6 matching bases. Trimming cost V 6 bases and J 1 base, with 10 bases left between them. The CDR3 loop spans 13 amino acids. Germline V gene sequence: CDR1 SNHLY, CDR2 FYNNEI. The CDR3 nucleotides are TGTGCCAGCAGGTTTGGACTATCCTACGAGCAGTACTTC. It is translated as CASRFGLSYEQYF.

The chain recombines TRBV11-2 with TRBJ1-5; TRBD1 agrees at 9 bases. This CDR3 is built from 15 residues. Losses at the gene ends were 5 bases for V and 0 bases for J; bases not matched to a gene: 2. The germline V gene encodes CDR1 SGHAT and CDR2 FQNNGV. Here the CDR3 reads CASSQQGASNQPQHF. In DNA, the CDR3 is TGTGCCAGCAGCCAACAGGGGGCTAGCAATCAGCCCCAGCATTTT.

V usage is TRBV24-1 and J usage is TRBJ2-6; D might be TRBD2 (5 bases). The germline V gene encodes CDR1 KGHDR and CDR2 SFDVKD. V was cut by 3 bases and J by 0 bases, with 8 bases left in between. This CDR3 contains 16 residues. The CDR3 protein is CATSDLGSSGANVLTF. In DNA, the CDR3 is TGTGCCACCAGTGATCTAGGGAGCTCTGGGGCCAACGTCCTGACTTTC.

The chain recombines TRBV30 with TRBJ1-6; maybe TRBD1 (6 bases). Per the germline V gene, CDR1 is GTSNPN and CDR2 is SVGIG (reference sequence). This CDR3 comprises 12 residues. Trimming shortened V by 5 bases and J by 13 bases, and 15 bases separated the two germline ends. The DNA for the CDR3 is TGTGCCTGGGGGACGGTCCAGGGGCCCCTCCACTTT. Encoded protein: CAWGTVQGPLHF. Looking up the rest from reference TRBV30 and TRBJ1-6 gives the full variable domain: SQTIHQWPATLVQPVGSPLSLECTVEGTSNPNLYWYRQAAGRGLQLLFYSVGIGQISSEVPQNLSASRPQDRQFILSSKKLLLSDSGFYLCAWGTVQGPLHFGNGTRLTVT.

The chain recombines TRBV9 with TRBJ2-7; 11 bases line up with TRBD2. The CDR3 consists of 18 residues. The V and J ends lost 0 bases and 3 bases, in that order; junction bases with no gene match: 11. CDR1 is SGDLS, CDR2 YYNGEE, per germline. CDR3 nucleotide sequence: TGTGCCAGCAGCGTAGGCGCTAGCGGGGGGCTCACTGACTACGAGCAGTACTTC. Encoded protein: CASSVGASGGLTDYEQYF.